The 17 T cell receptor beta chains listed next were all sequenced from one sample in a study of cytomegalovirus exposure and HLA in healthy donors. Vbeta (60) and Jbeta (13) primers were used in the PCR. The table came from immunoSEQ multiplex PCR; TCRdb's copy has only in-frame clones and leaves some out. The sample holds 180,000 or so clones, approximately 86% seen once. Sequencing input: PBMCs. All receptors come from a woman aged 25 to 39 in good health and CMV-seronegative.

This chain uses TRBV9 with TRBJ2-7, with D maybe TRBD1 (5 bases). Germline lookup yields CDR1 SGDLS and CDR2 YYNGEE. This CDR3 spans 12 amino acids. The V end lost 0 bases, the J end lost 6 bases, and 7 bases lay between the germline ends. The CDR3 region is CASSVGQGEQYF. The CDR3 DNA sequence: TGTGCCAGCAGCGTAGGCCAGGGCGAGCAGTACTTC.

V is TRBV10-1 and J is TRBJ2-7; possible D gene TRBD2, 5 bases. With 6 bases removed from V and 3 bases from J, the gap between germline ends came to 9 bases. This CDR3 region has 12 residues. Germline V lookup: CDR1 WNHNN, CDR2 SYGVQD (reference sequence). The DNA of the CDR3 is TGCGCCAGCAGCGAAGGAGGCTACGAGCAGTACTTC. Its translation: CASSEGGYEQYF.

The rearrangement joins TRBV4-2 to TRBJ2-7; D perhaps matches TRBD2 (6 bases). V dropped 4 bases and J dropped 2 bases, with 15 bases sitting between them. Germline CDR1 LGHNA, CDR2 YNFKEQ. This CDR3 contains 15 residues. The DNA for the CDR3 is TGTGCCAGCAGCCCCTCCCGGGAGTTGGCCTACGAGCAGTACTTC. Translation: CASSPSRELAYEQYF.

The gene calls are TRBV28 and TRBJ2-7; 11 bases match TRBD2. Germline V gene lookup returns CDR1 MDHEN and CDR2 SYDVKM. CDR3 size: 15 residues. After removal of 5 bases from V and 5 bases from J, the junction contained 8 bases not matched to a gene. The chain's CDR3 is CASSDSSGRRHEQYF. CDR3 bases: TGTGCCAGCAGTGACTCTAGCGGGAGGCGTCACGAGCAGTACTTC.

A word on this clone: Other DNA sequences from this sample encode an identical CDR3 as well. V is TRBV2 and J is TRBJ2-7, with D possibly TRBD2 on 6 matching bases. CDR3 length equals 13 residues. V gave up 7 bases and J gave up 0 bases, with 10 bases separating them. Germline-derived CDR1 and CDR2 are SNHLY and FYNNEI. The CDR3 nucleotides are TGTGCCAGCAAGGGACTGAGCTCCTACGAGCAGTACTTC. Amino acids: CASKGLSSYEQYF.

This sequence joins TRBV6-1 and TRBJ2-7; a weak D match, TRBD2 (5 bases). V lost 2 bases, J lost 5 bases, and 16 bases lay in between. The germline V gene has CDR1 MNHNS and CDR2 SASEGT. The CDR3 covers 15 residues. CDR3 region: CASSETYSRGHEQYF. The DNA for the CDR3 is TGTGCCAGCAGTGAAACTTACTCCCGAGGGCACGAGCAGTACTTC.

The genes are TRBV6-1 and TRBJ2-7; TRBD2 aligns across 8 bases. Per the germline V gene, CDR1 is MNHNS and CDR2 is SASEGT. CDR3 length equals 14 residues. J gave up 7 bases and V 7 bases, and 12 bases lay outside the gene matches. The CDR3 bases are TGTGCCAGCACCGTTGACGGGGGGGGGCTTGAGCAGTACTTC. This sequence encodes CASTVDGGGLEQYF.

The V call is TRBV6-6, the J call TRBJ2-7, with TRBD1 matching 7 bases. The germline CDR1 and CDR2 sequences are MNHNY and SVGAGI (reference sequence). With 10 bases clipped from V and 0 bases from J, the junction kept 6 bases outside the gene matches. The CDR3 covers 13 residues. Written as DNA, the CDR3 is TGTGCCACCCGACAGGGATCCTCCTACGAGCAGTACTTC. Translating gives CATRQGSSYEQYF.

This CDR3 reads CASSPGTSGSLDTQYF. DNA of the CDR3: TGTGCCAGCAGCCCCGGGACTAGCGGGAGTTTAGATACGCAGTATTTT. The chain has TRBV7-9 and TRBJ2-3; 14 positions match TRBD2. There are 16 residues in the CDR3. The V gene end was trimmed by 5 bases and the J gene end by 5 bases; junction bases not matched to a gene: 6. Germline loops: CDR1 SEHNR, CDR2 FQNEAQ (reference sequence).

The chain combines TRBV4-2 with TRBJ2-3; 7 bases fit TRBD2. The germline gives CDR1 LGHNA, CDR2 YNFKEQ. CDR3 length: 17 amino acids. With 4 bases clipped from V and 0 bases from J, the junction kept 10 bases outside the gene matches. The CDR3 reads CASSRRLGRGSTDTQYF. The DNA for the CDR3 is TGTGCCAGCAGCCGTCGCCTCGGGCGGGGGAGCACAGATACGCAGTATTTT.

This rearrangement joins TRBV5-1 to TRBJ2-1; TRBD2 might be the D (5 bases). V dropped 0 bases and J dropped 1 base, with 8 bases sitting between them. Germline values: CDR1 SGHRS, CDR2 YFSETQ. The CDR3 has 15 amino acids. Written as DNA, the CDR3 is TGCGCCAGCAGCTTGGCCGGGGAATCCTACAATGAGCAGTTCTTC. This translates into CASSLAGESYNEQFF.

The chain combines TRBV5-6 with TRBJ2-7, with 10 positions matching TRBD1. Trimming took 4 bases from V and 8 from J; bases not matched to a gene: 9. Germline CDR1 SGHDT, CDR2 YYEEEE. The CDR3 is made up of 14 amino acids. The CDR3 DNA follows: TGTGCCAGCAGCCATTTAGTGGGACAGGGGAAGCAGTACTTC. Translating it yields CASSHLVGQGKQYF.

The chain recombines TRBV5-8 with TRBJ2-3; possibly TRBD1 for D (7 bases). From germline, CDR1 is SGHTS and CDR2 YDEGEE. V was trimmed by 3 bases and J by 5 bases, leaving 16 bases between them. This CDR3 contains 15 residues. CDR3 bases: TGTGCCAGCAGCTGGAGGGCAGGGGGTGGAGATACGCAGTATTTT. This codes for CASSWRAGGGDTQYF.

The rearrangement links TRBV5-1 to TRBJ1-1; D gene ambiguous. With 0 bases removed from V and 0 bases from J, the gap between germline ends came to 9 bases. The germline CDR1 and CDR2 sequences are SGHRS and YFSETQ. CDR3 length: 15 amino acids. The CDR3 loop reads CASSLGAYLNTEAFF. The CDR3 nucleotides read TGCGCCAGCAGCTTGGGCGCGTATTTGAACACTGAAGCTTTCTTT.

The rearrangement uses TRBV5-1 and TRBJ1-1; a weak D match, TRBD1 (6 bases). V dropped 4 bases and J dropped 6 bases, with 19 bases sitting between them. CDR1 and CDR2 from the germline V gene are SGHRS and YFSETQ. The CDR3 covers 15 residues. Written as DNA, the CDR3 is TGCGCCAGCAGCGTCTTACAGGGTGCCAAGGCTGAAGCTTTCTTT. This translates into CASSVLQGAKAEAFF.

The chain is built from TRBV2 and TRBJ2-2; 14 bases are shared with TRBD2. The CDR3 spans 19 residues. Germline V gene data show CDR1 as SNHLY and CDR2 as FYNNEI. The trim removed 2 bases at V and 3 bases at J, leaving 8 bases unmatched. CDR3 amino acids: CASSEPGTSGSADTGELFF. CDR3 nucleotides: TGTGCCAGCAGTGAACCCGGGACTAGCGGGAGTGCGGACACCGGGGAGCTGTTTTTT.

Concerning this clone: At one boundary the junction diverges from the germline segment, which might be a read error. The V and J genes are TRBV9 and TRBJ1-3, with 7 nucleotides matching TRBD1. CDR3 length equals 11 residues. Germline assignment: CDR1 SGDLS and CDR2 YYNGEE. The DNA for the CDR3 is TGTGCCAGCGGAGGATTGGGGACAGTAGATTTT. It codes for CASGGLGTVDF. Full variable domain (rest looked up from reference TRBV9 and TRBJ1-3): DSGVTQTPKHLITATGQRVTLRCSPRSGDLSVYWYQQSLDQGLQFLIQYYNGEERAKGNILERFSAQQFPDLHSELNLSSLELGDSALYFCASGGLGTVDFGEGSWLTVV.